This TCR beta chain was sequenced during a study of graft-versus-host responses after intestinal transplantation. Study overall: Each of the recipients got a multivisceral, liver-intestinal, or isolated intestinal transplant.

Study-wide points: Across patients carrying graft-donor T cell macrochimerism, allografts held high graft-versus-host to host-versus-graft clonal ratios. Recipient bone marrow held GvH clones, some seen earlier in ileum or blood.

Germline CDR1 ENHRY, CDR2 SYGVKD. Losses at the gene ends were 5 bases for V and 0 bases for J; bases not matched to a gene: 11. This CDR3 region has 18 residues. Of note for this clone: What it binds is unknown.

Data came from immunoSEQ multiplex PCR; TCRdb stores just in-frame clones and leaves some out. This table has tens of thousands of clones, just under 95% appearing once. The sample here was unstimulated CD4+ T cells sorted from spleen or lymph node cells, taken before intestinal transplant. This chain connects TRBV10-3 to TRBJ1-3; 9 bases are a match to TRBD1. The TCR originated in a human donor who received an intestinal transplant. The CDR3 loop is CAISRAGGQGPSGNTIYF. For the CDR3, the DNA is TGTGCCATCAGTCGCGCAGGGGGACAGGGCCCCTCTGGAAACACCATATATTTT.